Listed here are 15 T cell receptor beta chains from one sample, sequenced in a study of beta chain features in type 1 diabetes. Findings and limits, study-wide: Among patients with Type 1 diabetes, TCRB CDR3s were moderately but significantly shorter in every one of the four CD4+ subsets.

Antigens for these TCRs are unknown. Expressed TCRB transcripts were sequenced because the entire RNA isolate underwent reverse transcription. The repertoire was sequenced with immunoSEQ multiplex PCR; TCRdb's copy has only in-frame clones and lacks some. The table lists 95,000 to 110,000 clones, approximately 30% of them singletons. The sequencing input was central memory CD4+ T cells from blood. The receptors shown here come from a woman between 18 and 29 years old with type 1 diabetes.

CDR3 DNA sequence: TGTGCCAGCAGGGAGGGGTCAAATGAGCAGTTCTTC. Translating gives CASREGSNEQFF. The chain carries TRBV28 and TRBJ2-1, with a weak D call TRBD2 (6 bases). Trimming took 6 bases from V and 7 from J, leaving 10 bases between them. Germline values: CDR1 MDHEN, CDR2 SYDVKM. CDR3 size: 12 residues.

The chain recombines TRBV4-1 with TRBJ1-1; D is ambiguous. The CDR3 is 15 residues long. Trimming stripped 2 bases from V and 5 bases from J, with 15 bases between. The germline V gene has CDR1 MGHRA and CDR2 YSYEKL. CDR3 sequence reads: CASSQPTGFSTEAFF. CDR3 in DNA: TGCGCCAGCAGCCAACCCACGGGATTTTCGACTGAAGCTTTCTTT.

This clone was seen only a few times. The gene calls are TRBV29-1 and TRBJ2-2; 11 bases agree with TRBD2. J lost 0 bases, V lost 7 bases, and 7 bases had no gene match. The germline CDR1 and CDR2 sequences are SQVTM and ANQGSEA. The CDR3 totals 16 residues. CDR3 protein: CSGGLAEGSNTGELFF. As DNA, the CDR3 is TGCAGCGGGGGACTAGCGGAGGGTTCGAACACCGGGGAGCTGTTTTTT.

This clone was counted between two and nine times. The chain uses TRBV2 and TRBJ2-1; TRBD1 might be the D (6 bases). Germline CDR1 SNHLY, CDR2 FYNNEI. Trimming took off 4 bases at V and 15 bases at J, with 16 bases between the two ends. The CDR3 contains 12 residues. The CDR3 sequence is CASSAQGPRGFF. CDR3 bases: TGTGCCAGCAGTGCACAGGGTCCCCGCGGGTTCTTC. Using reference TRBV2 and TRBJ2-1 for the parts outside the CDR3, the full variable domain is EPEVTQTPSHQVTQMGQEVILRCVPISNHLYFYWYRQILGQKVEFLVSFYNNEISEKSEIFDDQFSVERPDGSNFTLKIRSTKLEDSAMYFCASSAQGPRGFFGPGTRLTVL.

There are a few counts of this clone. The chain combines TRBV4-2 with TRBJ2-1, with 7 bases matching TRBD2. Germline values: CDR1 LGHNA, CDR2 YNFKEQ. The V and J ends lost 0 bases and 7 bases, in that order; junction bases with no gene match: 12. The CDR3 extends over 17 amino acids. CDR3 in DNA: TGTGCCAGCAGCCAAGATCCGGGAGGTAGCGGAGAAAATGAGCAGTTCTTC. It specifies CASSQDPGGSGENEQFF.

The CDR3, as DNA: TGTGCCAGCTCTCAAATCCGAGGAGGGACGGATACGCAGTATTTT. It translates to CASSQIRGGTDTQYF. V gene TRBV18 combines with J gene TRBJ2-3, with D tentatively TRBD2 (6 bases). This CDR3 is built from 15 residues. Trimming removed 6 bases from V and 6 bases from J, with 19 bases in between. Germline lookup yields CDR1 KGHSH and CDR2 LQKENI. Full variable domain (outside the CDR3, taken from reference TRBV18 and TRBJ2-3): NAGVMQNPRHLVRRRGQEARLRCSPMKGHSHVYWYRQLPEEGLKFMVYLQKENIIDESGMPKERFSAEFPKEGPSILRIQQVVRGDSAAYFCASSQIRGGTDTQYFGPGTRLTVL.

The chain has TRBV4-3 and TRBJ2-7, with 8 bases matching TRBD2. The CDR3 totals 20 residues. From germline, CDR1 is LGHNA and CDR2 YSLEER. J gave up 0 bases and V 1 base, and 17 bases lay outside the gene matches. In DNA form, the CDR3 reads TGCGCCAGCAGCCAAGTAGCGGGGCGACTAGACCATCCGAGCTCCTACGAGCAGTACGTC. Translating it yields CASSQVAGRLDHPSSYEQYV.

The chain is built from TRBV6-5 and TRBJ2-3; 7 bases are shared with TRBD2. The V gene end was trimmed by 4 bases and the J gene end by 0 bases; junction bases not matched to a gene: 4. Germline V gene lookup returns CDR1 MNHEY and CDR2 SVGAGI. This CDR3 is 15 amino acids long. Here the CDR3 DNA reads TGTGCCAGCAGTTCAAGGGGACTAAGCACAGATACGCAGTATTTT. Translation: CASSSRGLSTDTQYF.

This clone was observed a few times. The chain has TRBV18 and TRBJ2-1; the D gene is possibly TRBD1 (6 bases). Germline CDR1 KGHSH, CDR2 LQKENI. This CDR3 spans 14 amino acids. The V end lost 3 bases, the J end lost 4 bases, and 10 bases lay between the germline ends. The CDR3 spells CASSPNGQYNEQFF. CDR3 in DNA: TGTGCCAGCTCACCGAATGGACAGTACAATGAGCAGTTCTTC.

The chain has TRBV4-2 and TRBJ2-1, with 8 positions matching TRBD2. Per the germline V gene, CDR1 is LGHNA and CDR2 is YNFKEQ. This CDR3 region has 17 residues. With 0 bases clipped from V and 7 bases from J, the junction kept 11 bases outside the gene matches. CDR3 coding DNA: TGTGCCAGCAGCCAAGATCGGCAGCGGGAGCTGAGTAATGAGCAGTTCTTC. Its translation is CASSQDRQRELSNEQFF.

The rearrangement uses TRBV27 and TRBJ1-4; D ambiguous. V lost 2 bases, J lost 11 bases, and 9 bases lay in between. The V gene's germline CDR1 is MNHEY and CDR2 SMNVEV (reference sequence). The CDR3 is 12 residues long. Written as DNA, the CDR3 is TGTGCCAGCAGTTTAATAGCGGGGAAACTGTTTTTT. Translating gives CASSLIAGKLFF.

The genes are TRBV9 and TRBJ1-1, with D tentatively TRBD1 (5 bases). Trimming took 1 base from V and 1 from J, leaving 14 bases between them. Germline lookup yields CDR1 SGDLS and CDR2 YYNGEE. This CDR3 has 16 residues. Here the CDR3 reads CASSVRPGGGNTEAFF. CDR3 bases: TGTGCCAGCAGCGTACGCCCCGGGGGGGGGAACACTGAAGCTTTCTTT.

A few counts support this clone. The genes are TRBV18 and TRBJ2-5; D is undetermined. Trimming shortened V by 0 bases and J by 5 bases, and 10 bases separated the two germline ends. The CDR3 is made up of 14 amino acids. Germline CDR1 is KGHSH and CDR2 is LQKENI. CDR3 residues: CASSPPARRETQYF. CDR3 nucleotides: TGTGCCAGCTCACCACCGGCAAGGCGGGAGACCCAGTACTTC.

The genes are TRBV19 and TRBJ2-5; D is unclear. The germline V and J ends were trimmed by 2 bases and 1 base, with 11 bases remaining between them. Germline CDR1 is LNHDA and CDR2 is SQIVND (reference sequence). The CDR3 contains 15 residues. The CDR3 sequence is CASSIRGNTQETQYF. The CDR3 coding sequence is TGTGCCAGTAGTATACGCGGAAACACCCAAGAGACCCAGTACTTC.

This chain connects TRBV14 to TRBJ2-1; D not resolved. Deletions cut 1 base from V and 9 bases from J, with 10 bases between. CDR1 SGHDN and CDR2 FVKESK come from the germline V gene. This CDR3 is built from 13 residues. The DNA for the CDR3 is TGTGCCAGCAGCCAAGTCCCCCCCATTGAGCAGTTCTTC. This encodes CASSQVPPIEQFF.